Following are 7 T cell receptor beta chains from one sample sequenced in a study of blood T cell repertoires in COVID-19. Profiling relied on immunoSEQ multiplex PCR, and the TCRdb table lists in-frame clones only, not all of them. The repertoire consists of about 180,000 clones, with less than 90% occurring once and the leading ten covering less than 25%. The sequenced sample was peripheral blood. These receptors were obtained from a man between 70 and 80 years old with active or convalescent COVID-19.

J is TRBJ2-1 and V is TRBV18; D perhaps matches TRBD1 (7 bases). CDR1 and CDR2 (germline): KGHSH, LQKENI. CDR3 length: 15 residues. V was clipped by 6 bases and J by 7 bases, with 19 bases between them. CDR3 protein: CASSPPSQGGNEQFF. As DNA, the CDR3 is TGTGCCAGCTCGCCGCCGTCCCAGGGGGGAAATGAGCAGTTCTTC. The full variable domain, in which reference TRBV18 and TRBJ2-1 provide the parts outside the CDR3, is NAGVMQNPRHLVRRRGQEARLRCSPMKGHSHVYWYRQLPEEGLKFMVYLQKENIIDESGMPKERFSAEFPKEGPSILRIQQVVRGDSAAYFCASSPPSQGGNEQFFGPGTRLTVL.

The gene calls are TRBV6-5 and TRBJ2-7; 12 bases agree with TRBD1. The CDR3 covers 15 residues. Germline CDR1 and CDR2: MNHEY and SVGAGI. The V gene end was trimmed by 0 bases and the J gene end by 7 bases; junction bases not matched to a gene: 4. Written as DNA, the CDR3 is TGTGCCAGCAGTTACTCGGGACAGGGGGCAGGTGAGCAGTACTTC. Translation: CASSYSGQGAGEQYF.

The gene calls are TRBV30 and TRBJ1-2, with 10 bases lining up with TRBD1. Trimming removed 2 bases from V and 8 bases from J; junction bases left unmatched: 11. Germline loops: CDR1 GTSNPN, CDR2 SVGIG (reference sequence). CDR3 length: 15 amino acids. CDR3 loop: CAWSPVGTGVLGYTF. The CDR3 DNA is TGTGCCTGGAGTCCAGTTGGGACAGGGGTTCTCGGCTACACCTTC.

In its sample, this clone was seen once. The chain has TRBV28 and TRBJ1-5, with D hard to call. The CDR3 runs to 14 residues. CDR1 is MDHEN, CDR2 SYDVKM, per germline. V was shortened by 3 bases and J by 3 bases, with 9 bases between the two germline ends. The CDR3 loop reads CASSLVPYNQPQHF. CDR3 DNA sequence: TGTGCCAGCAGTTTGGTTCCCTACAATCAGCCCCAGCATTTT. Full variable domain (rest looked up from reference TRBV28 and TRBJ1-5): DVKVTQSSRYLVKRTGEKVFLECVQDMDHENMFWYRQDPGLGLRLIYFSYDVKMKEKGDIPEGYSVSREKKERFSLILESASTNQTSMYLCASSLVPYNQPQHFGDGTRLSIL.

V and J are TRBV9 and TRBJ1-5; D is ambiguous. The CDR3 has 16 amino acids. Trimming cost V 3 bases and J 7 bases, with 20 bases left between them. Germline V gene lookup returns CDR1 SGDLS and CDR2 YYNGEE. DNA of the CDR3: TGTGCCAGCAGCGAGTTGGATGGGTCTTCCGGGCAGCCCCAGCATTTT. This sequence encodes CASSELDGSSGQPQHF.

This chain's CDR3 is CASSFQLAGKGEQFF. The CDR3 DNA follows: TGTGCCAGCAGCTTCCAACTAGCGGGAAAGGGTGAGCAGTTCTTC. This chain joins TRBV11-3 and TRBJ2-1; TRBD2 agrees at 10 bases. CDR1 and CDR2 (germline): SGHNT, YENEEA. V shed 3 bases and J 9 bases; nucleotides not matched to a gene: 8. The CDR3 contains 15 residues.

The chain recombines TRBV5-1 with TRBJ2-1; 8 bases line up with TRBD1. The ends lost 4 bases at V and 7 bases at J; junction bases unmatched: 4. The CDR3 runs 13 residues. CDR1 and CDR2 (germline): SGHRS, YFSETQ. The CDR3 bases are TGCGCCAGCAGCAGAGGACAGGGAAATGAGCAGTTCTTC. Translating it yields CASSRGQGNEQFF.